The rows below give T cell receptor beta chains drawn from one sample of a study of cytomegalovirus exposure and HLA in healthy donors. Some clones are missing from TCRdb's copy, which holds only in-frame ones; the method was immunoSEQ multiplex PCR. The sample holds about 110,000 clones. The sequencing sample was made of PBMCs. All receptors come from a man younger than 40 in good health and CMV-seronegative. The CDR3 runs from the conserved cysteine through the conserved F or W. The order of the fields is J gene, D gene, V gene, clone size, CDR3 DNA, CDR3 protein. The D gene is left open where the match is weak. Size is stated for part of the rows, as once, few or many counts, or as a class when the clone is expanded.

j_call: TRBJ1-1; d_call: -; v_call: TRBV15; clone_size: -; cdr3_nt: TGTGCCACCAGCCCCATTGCGGGGGTGGCTTTCTTT; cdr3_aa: CATSPIAGVAFF
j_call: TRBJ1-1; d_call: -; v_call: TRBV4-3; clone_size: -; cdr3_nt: TGCGCCAGCAGCCAAGAGACAGGAATCATGAACACTGAAGCTTTCTTT; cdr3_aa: CASSQETGIMNTEAFF
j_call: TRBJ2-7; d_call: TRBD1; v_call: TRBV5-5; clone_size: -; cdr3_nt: TGTGCCAGCAGCTTGGGACAGGGGGGCTACGAGCAGTACTTC; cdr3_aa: CASSLGQGGYEQYF
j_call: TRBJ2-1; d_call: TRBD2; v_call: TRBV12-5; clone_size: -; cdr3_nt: TGTGCTAGTGGGAGTAGCGGGGCCGATGAGCAGTTCTTC; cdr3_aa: CASGSSGADEQFF
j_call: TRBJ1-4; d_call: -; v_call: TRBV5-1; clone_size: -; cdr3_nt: TGCGCCAGCAGCTCGAGATCGGACAGCCAGAATGAAAAACTGTTTTTT; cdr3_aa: CASSSRSDSQNEKLFF
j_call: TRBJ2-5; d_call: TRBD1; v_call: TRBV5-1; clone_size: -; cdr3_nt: TGCGCCAGCAGCCTCTCCGGGACAGGCCAAGAGACCCAGTACTTC; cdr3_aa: CASSLSGTGQETQYF
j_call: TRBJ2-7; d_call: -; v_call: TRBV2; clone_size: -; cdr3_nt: TGTGCCAGCACTCTTACAGGGAACGAGCAGTACTTC; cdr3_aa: CASTLTGNEQYF
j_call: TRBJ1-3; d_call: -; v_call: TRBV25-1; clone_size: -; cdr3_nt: TGTGCCAGCAGTGACATCAGGGGAGCCGGAAACACCATATATTTT; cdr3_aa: CASSDIRGAGNTIYF
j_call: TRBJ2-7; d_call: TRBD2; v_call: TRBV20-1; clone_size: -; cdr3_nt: TGCAGTTCTAAGCGGGGAAACGAGCAGTACTTC; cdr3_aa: CSSKRGNEQYF
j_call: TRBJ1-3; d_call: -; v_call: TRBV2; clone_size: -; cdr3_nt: TGTGCCAGCAGTGAATTCGCTATTGGAAACACCATATATTTT; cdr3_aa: CASSEFAIGNTIYF
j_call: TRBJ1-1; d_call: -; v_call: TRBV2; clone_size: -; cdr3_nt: TGTGCCAGCAGAGGGCAGGGGCTTATGAACACTGAAGCTTTCTTT; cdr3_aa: CASRGQGLMNTEAFF
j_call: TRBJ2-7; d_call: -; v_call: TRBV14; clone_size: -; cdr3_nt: TGTGCCAGCAGCTCCCTCGACACAGGTTCCTACGAGCAGTACTTC; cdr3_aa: CASSSLDTGSYEQYF
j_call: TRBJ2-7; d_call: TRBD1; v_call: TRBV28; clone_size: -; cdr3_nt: TGTGCCAGCAGCCCACTTCGGGGACAGGGCTACGAGCAGTACTTC; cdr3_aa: CASSPLRGQGYEQYF
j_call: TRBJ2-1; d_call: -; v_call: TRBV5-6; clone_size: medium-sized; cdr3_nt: TGTGCCAGCAGCCTTTCAGGGGAAGGGGAGTTCTTC; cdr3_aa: CASSLSGEGEFF
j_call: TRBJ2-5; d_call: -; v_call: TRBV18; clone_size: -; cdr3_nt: TGTGCCAGCTCACCTCTCGGGGAGACCCAGTACTTC; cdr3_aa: CASSPLGETQYF
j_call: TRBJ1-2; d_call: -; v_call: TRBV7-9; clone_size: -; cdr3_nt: TGTGCCAGCACCACCACCCAAGGACAGTTCAACTATGGCTACACCTTC; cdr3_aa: CASTTTQGQFNYGYTF
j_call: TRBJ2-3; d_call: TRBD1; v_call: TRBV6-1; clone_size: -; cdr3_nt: TGTGCCAGCAGGAAGGGGGCCGACCTCACAGATACGCAGTATTTT; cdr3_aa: CASRKGADLTDTQYF
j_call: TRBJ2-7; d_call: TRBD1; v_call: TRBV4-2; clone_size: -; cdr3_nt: TGTGCCAGCAGCCAGACAGGGGAGAAGGGATACGAGCAGTACTTC; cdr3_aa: CASSQTGEKGYEQYF
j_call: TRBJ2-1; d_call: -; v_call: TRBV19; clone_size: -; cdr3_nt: TGTGCCAGTAAAACTTTAGCGGCGGGGGCCTTCGATGAGCAGTTCTTC; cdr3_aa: CASKTLAAGAFDEQFF
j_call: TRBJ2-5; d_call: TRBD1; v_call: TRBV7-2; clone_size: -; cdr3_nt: TGTGCCAGCAGCCCTTACGGGACAGTAGACCAAGAGACCCAGTACTTC; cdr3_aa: CASSPYGTVDQETQYF
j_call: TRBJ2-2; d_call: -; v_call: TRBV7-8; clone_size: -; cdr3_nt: TGTGCCAGCAGCTTACCAGGCACGAACACCGGGGAGCTGTTTTTT; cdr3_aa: CASSLPGTNTGELFF
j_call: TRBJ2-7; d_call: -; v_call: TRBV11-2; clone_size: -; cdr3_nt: TGTGCCAGCAGCCGTTACCGGACATTATCATACGAGCAGTACTTC; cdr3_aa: CASSRYRTLSYEQYF